A selection of T cell receptor beta chains follows, all from one sample in a study of blood T cell repertoires in COVID-19. Generated by immunoSEQ multiplex PCR, the TCRdb table keeps only in-frame clones and is missing some. Counted here are over 150,000 clones, about 86% occurring once; the ten biggest clones make up around 7%. Material: PBMCs or T cells enriched from blood (not recorded which). The receptors here all came from a man between 50 and 59 years old who had recovered from COVID-19. The CDR3 runs from the conserved cysteine through the conserved F or W. A D gene is named only where the DNA matches it firmly. Clone size, where shown, is once, few, many, or a class for clones that have expanded.

d_gene: .
v_gene: TRBV29-1
abundance: .
j_gene: TRBJ1-1
CDR3nt: TGCAGCGTTGAGAACATTGGGGCCCCGAACACTGAAGCTTTCTTT
CDR3aa: CSVENIGAPNTEAFF

d_gene: .
v_gene: TRBV19
abundance: .
j_gene: TRBJ1-1
CDR3nt: TGTGCCAGTATGGGGCAGGGAGGGTACACTGAAGCTTTCTTT
CDR3aa: CASMGQGGYTEAFF

d_gene: .
v_gene: TRBV4-2
abundance: few
j_gene: TRBJ1-4
CDR3nt: TGTGCCAGCAGCCAAGATCCCAGGGCATCGGAGGAAAAACTGTTTTTT
CDR3aa: CASSQDPRASEEKLFF

d_gene: .
v_gene: TRBV21-1
abundance: .
j_gene: TRBJ1-5
CDR3nt: TGTGCCAGCACCAAGGGGGACCGGGACAGGGAATATCAGCCCCAGCATTTT
CDR3aa: CASTKGDRDREYQPQHF

d_gene: .
v_gene: TRBV7-9
abundance: .
j_gene: TRBJ1-3
CDR3nt: TGTGCCAGCAGCTTCATGGGTGAGGGTGGAAACACCATATATTTT
CDR3aa: CASSFMGEGGNTIYF

d_gene: TRBD1
v_gene: TRBV3-1/TRBV3-2
abundance: few
j_gene: TRBJ2-7
CDR3nt: TGTGCCAGCAGCCGGCCCGGACAGGGGGCGAGGAGCGAGCAGTACTTC
CDR3aa: CASSRPGQGARSEQYF

d_gene: .
v_gene: TRBV13
abundance: .
j_gene: TRBJ1-6
CDR3nt: TGTGCCAGCAGCTTAGAGGAGGGTAGCTATAATTCACCCCTCCACTTT
CDR3aa: CASSLEEGSYNSPLHF

d_gene: .
v_gene: TRBV7-9
abundance: .
j_gene: TRBJ1-4
CDR3nt: TGTGCCAGCTGCCCACAGGGAATGTGTGAAAAACTGTTTTTT
CDR3aa: CASCPQGMCEKLFF

d_gene: .
v_gene: TRBV30
abundance: .
j_gene: TRBJ1-6
CDR3nt: TGTGCCTGGGGCCCGAGCTATAATTCACCCCTCCACTTT
CDR3aa: CAWGPSYNSPLHF

d_gene: .
v_gene: TRBV7-3
abundance: few
j_gene: TRBJ1-1
CDR3nt: TGTGCCAGCAGCTTAACATCGCTGGGCAGGGGAGACACTGAAGCTTTCTTT
CDR3aa: CASSLTSLGRGDTEAFF

d_gene: TRBD1
v_gene: TRBV5-1
abundance: .
j_gene: TRBJ2-2
CDR3nt: TGCGCCAGCAGCTTTGGACAGGGGGGAACCGCCGGGGAGCTGTTTTTT
CDR3aa: CASSFGQGGTAGELFF

d_gene: .
v_gene: TRBV7-3
abundance: .
j_gene: TRBJ2-6
CDR3nt: TGTGCCAGCAGCTTGAGAACAGGCGAGGCCAACGTCCTGACTTTC
CDR3aa: CASSLRTGEANVLTF

d_gene: .
v_gene: TRBV7-9
abundance: .
j_gene: TRBJ1-4
CDR3nt: TGTGCCAGCAGCGGAGGTCAGCTAGGGTACGAAAAACTGTTTTTT
CDR3aa: CASSGGQLGYEKLFF

d_gene: TRBD1
v_gene: TRBV18
abundance: .
j_gene: TRBJ1-2
CDR3nt: TGTGCCAGCTCACCACGTCGAACTCAGGGGGCGGGAGATGGCTACACCTTC
CDR3aa: CASSPRRTQGAGDGYTF

d_gene: TRBD1
v_gene: TRBV10-3
abundance: .
j_gene: TRBJ1-2
CDR3nt: TGTGCCATCAGCGGCGACAGGGGGTACGATGGCTACACCTTC
CDR3aa: CAISGDRGYDGYTF

d_gene: TRBD1
v_gene: TRBV14
abundance: .
j_gene: TRBJ2-7
CDR3nt: TGTGCCAGCAGCCCTACCGGGACAGGGAAGCAGTACTTC
CDR3aa: CASSPTGTGKQYF

d_gene: TRBD1
v_gene: TRBV7-8
abundance: .
j_gene: TRBJ1-6
CDR3nt: TGTGCCAGCACCTTGAGAGGGACAGATAATTCACCCCTCCACTTT
CDR3aa: CASTLRGTDNSPLHF

d_gene: .
v_gene: TRBV7-8
abundance: .
j_gene: TRBJ2-5
CDR3nt: TGTGCCAGCAGCTTAGCGCGAAGATTTGGTGAGACCCAGTACTTC
CDR3aa: CASSLARRFGETQYF

d_gene: .
v_gene: TRBV21-1
abundance: once
j_gene: TRBJ1-4
CDR3nt: TGTGCCAGCAGCGTTGGGGACAGGGGAGGAGAAAAACTGTTTTTT
CDR3aa: CASSVGDRGGEKLFF

d_gene: .
v_gene: TRBV5-6
abundance: few
j_gene: TRBJ1-1
CDR3nt: TGTGCCAGCAGCTTCAGGAGAGGGTACACTGAAGCTTTCTTT
CDR3aa: CASSFRRGYTEAFF

d_gene: TRBD2
v_gene: TRBV9
abundance: .
j_gene: TRBJ2-1
CDR3nt: TGTGCCAGCAGCCCCCCTCCGGGGGGGAAGAATGAGCAGTTCTTC
CDR3aa: CASSPPPGGKNEQFF

d_gene: TRBD1
v_gene: TRBV5-1
abundance: .
j_gene: TRBJ1-1
CDR3nt: TGCGCCAGCAGCTTGCAGGGACAGGGGCCTTACACTGAAGCTTTCTTT
CDR3aa: CASSLQGQGPYTEAFF

d_gene: .
v_gene: TRBV7-2
abundance: .
j_gene: TRBJ2-2
CDR3nt: TGTGCCAGCAGCGACTTCAACACCGGGGAGCTGTTTTTT
CDR3aa: CASSDFNTGELFF

d_gene: .
v_gene: TRBV2
abundance: .
j_gene: TRBJ2-6
CDR3nt: TGTGCCAGCAAGAGAACGGGGGACTCTGGGGCCAACGTCCTGACTTTC
CDR3aa: CASKRTGDSGANVLTF

d_gene: TRBD1
v_gene: TRBV29-1
abundance: .
j_gene: TRBJ1-2
CDR3nt: TGCAGCGTTGATGGACACCGGGACAGAAACATCTATGGCTACACCTTC
CDR3aa: CSVDGHRDRNIYGYTF

d_gene: TRBD1
v_gene: TRBV25-1
abundance: few
j_gene: TRBJ1-6
CDR3nt: TGTGCCAGCAGTGGGACAGGGGGCCTCCACTTT
CDR3aa: CASSGTGGLHF

d_gene: TRBD1
v_gene: TRBV7-2
abundance: .
j_gene: TRBJ2-7
CDR3nt: TGTGCCAGCAGCTTAAATCCGGGACAGGTCTACGAGCAGTACTTC
CDR3aa: CASSLNPGQVYEQYF

d_gene: TRBD1
v_gene: TRBV2
abundance: .
j_gene: TRBJ1-2
CDR3nt: TGTGCCAGCAGCGTCCAGGGACAGGGGGCGGGCGGCTACACCTTC
CDR3aa: CASSVQGQGAGGYTF

d_gene: .
v_gene: TRBV18
abundance: .
j_gene: TRBJ2-5
CDR3nt: TGTGCCAGCTCACCACCTCCAGGGTTGGAGACCCAGTACTTC
CDR3aa: CASSPPPGLETQYF

d_gene: TRBD1
v_gene: TRBV4-1
abundance: .
j_gene: TRBJ1-3
CDR3nt: TGCGCCAGCAGCCAGGGGACAGGTCTTCGAAACACCATATATTTT
CDR3aa: CASSQGTGLRNTIYF

d_gene: .
v_gene: TRBV6-5
abundance: .
j_gene: TRBJ2-1
CDR3nt: TGTGCCAGCAGTTACCAACCAGGGAATTTGAAGCAGTTCTTC
CDR3aa: CASSYQPGNLKQFF

d_gene: .
v_gene: TRBV7-9
abundance: once
j_gene: TRBJ1-1
CDR3nt: TGTGCCAGCAGCTCCTCGTTTGCTGAAGCTTTCTTT
CDR3aa: CASSSSFAEAFF

d_gene: .
v_gene: TRBV6-5
abundance: .
j_gene: TRBJ1-1
CDR3nt: TGTGCCAGCAGTTACGAGCGGAATACTGAAGCTTTCTTT
CDR3aa: CASSYERNTEAFF

d_gene: TRBD2
v_gene: TRBV18
abundance: once
j_gene: TRBJ2-7
CDR3nt: TGTGCCAGCTCACCGATGGGACTAGCGGGGGGCTCCTACGAGCAGTACTTC
CDR3aa: CASSPMGLAGGSYEQYF

d_gene: .
v_gene: TRBV18
abundance: .
j_gene: TRBJ2-7
CDR3nt: TGTGCCAGCTCACCAGACAGAAACTACGAGCAGTACTTC
CDR3aa: CASSPDRNYEQYF

d_gene: TRBD2
v_gene: TRBV7-6
abundance: .
j_gene: TRBJ2-1
CDR3nt: TGTGCCAGCAGCTTGACTAGCGGGGGGGCCTTCTACAATGAGCAGTTCTTC
CDR3aa: CASSLTSGGAFYNEQFF

d_gene: .
v_gene: TRBV2
abundance: .
j_gene: TRBJ1-2
CDR3nt: TGTGCCAGCAGTGATTACGGGATCTATGGCTACACCTTC
CDR3aa: CASSDYGIYGYTF

d_gene: .
v_gene: TRBV19
abundance: .
j_gene: TRBJ1-2
CDR3nt: TGTGCCAGTAGTCAAATTGTCGGGGATTCCTATGGCTACACCTTC
CDR3aa: CASSQIVGDSYGYTF

d_gene: .
v_gene: TRBV6-1
abundance: .
j_gene: TRBJ1-5
CDR3nt: TGTGCCAGCAGTGATCCAGGGAGCAATCAGCCCCAGCATTTT
CDR3aa: CASSDPGSNQPQHF

d_gene: .
v_gene: TRBV6-2/TRBV6-3
abundance: once
j_gene: TRBJ2-7
CDR3nt: TGTGCCAGCAGTTACCAGGGGCCCGCCTACGAGCAGTACTTC
CDR3aa: CASSYQGPAYEQYF

d_gene: .
v_gene: TRBV5-1
abundance: .
j_gene: TRBJ2-5
CDR3nt: TGCGCCAGCAGCTGGCACCCTCAAGAGACCCAGTACTTC
CDR3aa: CASSWHPQETQYF

d_gene: .
v_gene: TRBV3-1/TRBV3-2
abundance: .
j_gene: TRBJ1-3
CDR3nt: TGTGCCAGCAGCCCCGGCGGGGTAGGAGGAAACACCATATATTTT
CDR3aa: CASSPGGVGGNTIYF

d_gene: .
v_gene: TRBV6-5
abundance: .
j_gene: TRBJ1-4
CDR3nt: TGTGCCAGTAGAGATGCAACTAATGAAAAACTGTTTTTT
CDR3aa: CASRDATNEKLFF